One and the same sample provided the 8 T cell receptor beta chains below, sequenced in a study of cytomegalovirus exposure and HLA in healthy donors. This PCR relied on a set of 60 Vbeta primers and 13 Jbeta primers. Generated by immunoSEQ multiplex PCR, the TCRdb table keeps only in-frame clones and is missing some. Here the sample spans about 130,000 clones, roughly a tenth being singletons. Sequenced input: PBMCs. Receptors were obtained from a woman aged 18-29 years in good health and CMV-seropositive.

This clone showed up just a few times. This sequence joins TRBV19 and TRBJ2-7; D is uncertain. This CDR3 spans 13 amino acids. Per germline, CDR1 LNHDA and CDR2 SQIVND (reference sequence). V was pared by 5 bases and J by 4 bases, with 12 bases between. The CDR3 sequence: CASSPAQTYEQYF. Written as DNA, the CDR3 is TGTGCCAGTAGTCCAGCGCAGACTTACGAGCAGTACTTC.

This clone was seen a handful of times. The chain recombines TRBV5-6 with TRBJ2-7, with 13 bases that match TRBD2. Germline CDR1 SGHDT, CDR2 YYEEEE. Losses at the gene ends were 4 bases for V and 2 bases for J; bases not matched to a gene: 3. The CDR3 length is 15 residues. This chain's CDR3 is CASSETSGRAYEQYF. The DNA of the CDR3 is TGTGCCAGCAGCGAAACTAGCGGGAGGGCCTACGAGCAGTACTTC.

This clone was counted between two and nine times. The chain is built from TRBV6-5 and TRBJ1-3; D gene uncertain. The germline V gene encodes CDR1 MNHEY and CDR2 SVGAGI. V was pared by 7 bases and J by 4 bases, with 11 bases between. This CDR3 has 13 residues. In DNA, the CDR3 is TGTGCCAGCAATGCCGGGGTGGGAAACACCATATATTTT. It is translated as CASNAGVGNTIYF.

This clone was observed a handful of times. The chain employs TRBV7-9 and TRBJ2-1; 9 bases align to TRBD2. Germline lookup yields CDR1 SEHNR and CDR2 FQNEAQ (reference sequence). V shed 5 bases and J 6 bases; nucleotides not matched to a gene: 11. CDR3 length: 16 residues. This chain's CDR3 is CASSQLPGLASNEQFF. The DNA of the CDR3 is TGTGCCAGCAGCCAACTCCCGGGACTAGCTAGCAATGAGCAGTTCTTC.

CDR3 amino acids: CASSWEGTEAFF. CDR3 in DNA: TGCGCCAGCAGCTGGGAGGGCACTGAAGCTTTCTTT. The chain combines TRBV5-1 with TRBJ1-1; D unresolved. V dropped 3 bases and J dropped 4 bases, with 7 bases sitting between them. Germline values: CDR1 SGHRS, CDR2 YFSETQ. This CDR3 is built from 12 residues.

This clone was counted a few times. The chain is built from TRBV5-4 and TRBJ2-3; 9 bases fit TRBD2. CDR3 length equals 15 residues. The V and J ends lost 4 bases and 6 bases, in that order; junction bases with no gene match: 9. Germline assignment: CDR1 SGHNT and CDR2 YYREEE (reference sequence). The CDR3 region has the DNA TGTGCCAGCAGCATAGCGGGAGATCTAGCGGATACGCAGTATTTT. Translated: CASSIAGDLADTQYF.

This clone occurred a few times. This rearrangement joins TRBV9 to TRBJ1-1; D perhaps matches TRBD1 (6 bases). V gave up 1 base and J gave up 2 bases, with 24 bases separating them. The CDR3 runs to 19 residues. Germline assignment: CDR1 SGDLS and CDR2 YYNGEE. CDR3 coding DNA: TGTGCCAGCAGCGTACGGTTAACCGATAACCAGGGGCTTAACACTGAAGCTTTCTTT. The encoded protein is CASSVRLTDNQGLNTEAFF.

This clone is a singleton in its sample. The rearrangement joins TRBV5-4 to TRBJ2-1, with 8 bases fitting TRBD2. V lost 0 bases and J lost 4; bases outside the gene matches: 3. Germline V gives CDR1 SGHNT, CDR2 YYREEE (reference sequence). The CDR3 length is 15 residues. CDR3 sequence reads: CASSLVTGGYNEQFF. CDR3 nucleotides: TGTGCCAGCAGCTTGGTTACGGGAGGGTACAATGAGCAGTTCTTC.